This TCR beta chain was sequenced in a study of cytomegalovirus exposure and HLA in healthy donors. Across the study: A previous analysis identified approximately 120 million unique TCR beta sequences derived from around 200 million T cells. Out of 398 genotyped donors, approximately 84% belonged to the Caucasian-associated ancestry cluster.

CDR1 and CDR2 from the germline V gene are SGHTA and FQGNSA. CDR3 length: 15 amino acids. J gave up 2 bases and V 5 bases, and 7 bases lay outside the gene matches. As to this clone: Antigen specificity is unknown.

Nominally healthy donors provided the samples, though records likely missed some immune exposures. With 60 Vbeta and 13 Jbeta primers, the PCR was carried out. Only in-frame clones appear in the TCRdb table, and some are missing; sequencing was by immunoSEQ multiplex PCR. The sample yields over 90,000 clones, around 74% seen once. The study, taken as a whole, reports: The authors later found most CMV-associated TCR beta chains appeared HLA-restricted.

The receptor was derived from a woman in her sixties or seventies in good health and CMV-seropositive. Sample: PBMCs. The J gene is TRBJ2-7, the V gene TRBV7-2; TRBD2 agrees at 9 bases. The CDR3 protein is CASSRGGDPTYEQYF. CDR3 bases: TGTGCCAGCAGCCGCGGGGGGGATCCAACCTACGAGCAGTACTTC.